The table lists the clone carrying this T cell receptor beta chain with a few counts. Its matching antigen is unknown. The sample originates from a study of CD8 T cells in ankylosing spondylitis. Study outcomes and limitations: Some motif variants had been reported before (in reactive arthritis synovial fluid and blood).

V shed 4 bases and J 1 base; nucleotides not matched to a gene: 4. Germline V gives CDR1 SGHRS, CDR2 YFSETQ. This CDR3 contains 15 residues. Researchers built TCR beta libraries using quantitative 5'-RACE with molecular barcodes. TCRdb used MiXCR to reprocess the 5' RACE reads, holding one entry per CDR3 protein. This table has just over 300,000 distinct CDR3 sequences, less than 25% appearing once. This sequence was found in a female donor with ankylosing spondylitis or in good health (not recorded which). The sequencing input was blood, either unsorted or a sorted T cell fraction (not recorded which). The V and J genes are TRBV5-1 and TRBJ2-3; the match to TRBD2 covers 9 bases. In DNA form, the CDR3 reads TGCGCCAGCAGCGTCCGGACTAGCGGCACAGATACGCAGTATTTT. This sequence encodes CASSVRTSGTDTQYF. The whole variable domain, remainder taken from reference TRBV5-1 and TRBJ2-3, is KAGVTQTPRYLIKTRGQQVTLSCSPISGHRSVSWYQQTPGQGLQFLFEYFSETQRNKGNFPGRFSGRQFSNSRSEMNVSTLELGDSALYLCASSVRTSGTDTQYFGPGTRLTVL.